One sample yielded the 14 T cell receptor beta chains listed below, sequenced in a study of T cell repertoires in cytomegalovirus infection. TCRdb independently ran MiXCR on the reads; one entry per CDR3 protein. The data hold about 740,000 distinct CDR3 sequences, with 35% observed a single time. The source material was PBMCs. These receptors were obtained from a human donor in good health (CMV status not recorded). Some clones in this sample may be carry-over from other donors' samples.

Turning to this clonotype: Lacking the conserved final phenylalanine or tryptophan, this CDR3 likely reflects a read error. The V and J genes are TRBV30 and TRBJ1-1; D remains ambiguous. V lost 0 bases to trimming and J lost 4 bases, with 12 bases between them. The CDR3 sequence is 14 residues long. In germline, CDR1 is GTSNPN, CDR2 SVGIG (reference sequence). The CDR3, as DNA: TGTGCCTGGAGTGTAATGGTGTGGGGCACTGAAGCTTTCGTT. Translating gives CAWSVMVWGTEAFV.

This clonotype was recorded many times. The genes are TRBV7-6 and TRBJ2-1; 7 bases match TRBD2. CDR3 length: 15 amino acids. V lost 3 bases, J lost 0 bases, and 2 bases stayed unmatched. CDR1 and CDR2 from the germline V gene are SGHVS and FNYEAQ. The DNA of the CDR3 is TGTGCCAGCAGCTTCGGCGGGGGCTCCTACAATGAGCAGTTCTTC. The encoded protein is CASSFGGGSYNEQFF.

The J gene is TRBJ2-1, the V gene TRBV28, with 11 nucleotides matching TRBD2. This CDR3 comprises 15 residues. V shed 7 bases, J shed 3 bases, and the junction held 5 bases outside the gene matches. The germline V gene has CDR1 MDHEN and CDR2 SYDVKM. CDR3 protein: CASTLGLAVYNEQFF. In nucleotides, the CDR3 is TGTGCCAGCACCCTGGGACTAGCGGTCTACAATGAGCAGTTCTTC.

The J gene is TRBJ2-1, the V gene TRBV11-2, with TRBD1 as a possible D gene (6 bases). The V gene lost 5 bases and the J gene lost 0 bases, with 11 bases spanning the gap. The CDR3 is 15 amino acids. CDR1 is SGHAT and CDR2 is FQNNGV in the germline V gene. CDR3 coding DNA: TGTGCCAGCAGCCGAGGGACAAGCTCCTACAATGAGCAGTTCTTC. Its protein product is CASSRGTSSYNEQFF. Filled out from reference TRBV11-2 and TRBJ2-1, the complete variable domain reads EAGVAQSPRYKIIEKRQSVAFWCNPISGHATLYWYQQILGQGPKLLIQFQNNGVVDDSQLPKDRFSAERLKGVDSTLKIQPAKLEDSAVYLCASSRGTSSYNEQFFGPGTRLTVL.

The chain couples TRBV7-9 to TRBJ2-3; D is undetermined. The length of the CDR3 is 12 residues. The V gene's germline CDR1 is SEHNR and CDR2 FQNEAQ (reference sequence). V shed 6 bases and J shed 4 bases, with 8 bases lying between them. The CDR3 nucleotides are TGTGCCAGCAGTCGGGTGCCAGATACGCAGTATTTT. Protein product: CASSRVPDTQYF.

The gene calls are TRBV28 and TRBJ2-2, with TRBD1 matching over 10 bases. V lost 4 bases, J lost 5 bases, and 7 bases stayed unmatched. The CDR3 loop spans 16 amino acids. Germline-derived CDR1 and CDR2 are MDHEN and SYDVKM. The CDR3 DNA reads TGTGCCAGCAGTTCACAGGGACAGGGGTGGACCGGGGAGCTGTTTTTT. This encodes CASSSQGQGWTGELFF.

CDR3 DNA sequence: TGTGCCAGCAGCCGACTGACAAGAACCTGGACGGACAATTCACCCCTCCACTTT. Translation: CASSRLTRTWTDNSPLHF. The chain has TRBV7-9 and TRBJ1-6; D gene unclear. The CDR3 spans 18 residues. Per germline, CDR1 SEHNR and CDR2 FQNEAQ (reference sequence). V dropped 5 bases and J dropped 7 bases, with 24 bases sitting between them.

The chain carries TRBV28 and TRBJ2-3; D ambiguous. The CDR3 has 14 residues. CDR1 and CDR2 from the germline V gene are MDHEN and SYDVKM. V was shortened by 4 bases and J by 2 bases, with 10 bases between the two germline ends. The CDR3 region is CASSSQAFTDTQYF. Here the CDR3 DNA reads TGTGCCAGCAGTTCCCAGGCCTTCACAGATACGCAGTATTTT.

This chain connects TRBV7-2 to TRBJ1-5; 7 nucleotides match TRBD1. V gave up 1 base and J gave up 6 bases; unmatched junction bases: 3. The V gene's germline CDR1 is SGHTA and CDR2 FQGNSA. The CDR3 loop spans 14 amino acids. CDR3 in amino acids: CASSLGRGFQPQHF. The DNA of the CDR3 is TGTGCCAGCAGCTTAGGCAGGGGGTTTCAGCCCCAGCATTTT. Full variable domain (remainder filled in from reference TRBV7-2 and TRBJ1-5): GAGVSQSPSNKVTEKGKDVELRCDPISGHTALYWYRQSLGQGLEFLIYFQGNSAPDKSGLPSDRFSAERTGGSVSTLTIQRTQQEDSAVYLCASSLGRGFQPQHFGDGTRLSIL.

This clonotype occurred a few times. This chain connects TRBV7-2 to TRBJ2-3; D is undetermined. The germline V gene encodes CDR1 SGHTA and CDR2 FQGNSA. V lost 5 bases, J lost 8 bases, and 11 bases lay in between. The CDR3 consists of 12 residues. Here the CDR3 reads CASSPDSGTQYF. The CDR3 bases are TGTGCCAGCAGCCCCGACTCCGGTACGCAGTATTTT. The full variable domain, completed using reference TRBV7-2 and TRBJ2-3, is GAGVSQSPSNKVTEKGKDVELRCDPISGHTALYWYRQSLGQGLEFLIYFQGNSAPDKSGLPSDRFSAERTGGSVSTLTIQRTQQEDSAVYLCASSPDSGTQYFGPGTRLTVL.

Many counts were recorded for this clonotype. The chain has TRBV12-3 or TRBV12-4 and TRBJ1-3, with D perhaps TRBD1 (6 bases). V dropped 6 bases and J dropped 0 bases, with 15 bases sitting between them. This CDR3 has 16 residues. CDR3 residues: CASRGVDRSSGNTIYF. CDR3 in DNA: TGTGCCAGCAGAGGCGTTGACAGGAGCTCTGGAAACACCATATATTTT.

This chain links TRBV20-1 with TRBJ1-6, with a possible D match to TRBD1 (5 bases). V was pared by 2 bases and J by 14 bases, with 22 bases between. This CDR3 comprises 15 residues. Per the germline V gene, CDR1 is DFQATT and CDR2 is SNEGSKA (reference sequence). Written as DNA, the CDR3 is TGCAGTGCTAGATCCGGATCGGGGAGGGGATTCACCCTCCACTTT. Translating gives CSARSGSGRGFTLHF.

The chain is built from TRBV28 and TRBJ1-6; 8 bases fit TRBD1. The CDR3 sequence is 15 residues long. Per the germline V gene, CDR1 is MDHEN and CDR2 is SYDVKM. V lost 2 bases to trimming and J lost 8 bases; unmatched junction nucleotides: 5. The CDR3 coding sequence is TGTGCCAGCAGTTTACAGCAGGGGGCTCATTCACCCCTCCACTTT. Its translation is CASSLQQGAHSPLHF. The whole variable domain, filled in from reference TRBV28 and TRBJ1-6, reads DVKVTQSSRYLVKRTGEKVFLECVQDMDHENMFWYRQDPGLGLRLIYFSYDVKMKEKGDIPEGYSVSREKKERFSLILESASTNQTSMYLCASSLQQGAHSPLHFGNGTRLTVT.

This clonotype was observed at least ten times. The rearrangement links TRBV7-6 to TRBJ2-1; D is possibly TRBD2 (5 bases). Germline V gene lookup returns CDR1 SGHVS and CDR2 FNYEAQ. V was pared by 5 bases and J by 9 bases, with 14 bases between. This CDR3 has 13 residues. CDR3 protein: CASSQKSGTEQFF. As DNA, the CDR3 is TGTGCCAGCAGCCAAAAATCGGGAACTGAGCAGTTCTTC. The complete variable domain, with remaining parts taken from reference TRBV7-6 and TRBJ2-1, reads GAGVSQSPRYKVTKRGQDVALRCDPISGHVSLYWYRQALGQGPEFLTYFNYEAQQDKSGLPNDRFSAERPEGSISTLTIQRTEQRDSAMYRCASSQKSGTEQFFGPGTRLTVL.